Below are 17 T cell receptor beta chains sequenced from a single sample in a study of T-cell reconstitution after alpha-beta-depleted transplantation in children. Unique molecular identifiers were incorporated during preparation of the TCRbeta library. One entry per CDR3 protein, called by TCRdb with MiXCR from the PCR reads. The table shows about 510,000 distinct CDR3 sequences, with 9.5% to 12% occurring only once. The material sequenced was PBMCs, mostly from graft donor cells, taken 180 days after TCRalphabeta/CD19-depleted stem cell transplant. The source of these receptors is a female patient between 2 and 10 years old who had a stem cell transplant for aplastic anemia, so the T cells may come from the graft donor.

The J gene is TRBJ2-6, the V gene TRBV4-1; D ambiguous. Trimming removed 2 bases from V and 0 bases from J, with 11 bases in between. This CDR3 is built from 17 residues. CDR1 MGHRA and CDR2 YSYEKL come from the germline V gene. CDR3 nucleotides: TGCGCCAGCAGCCAACGCGAGGTGCGCTCTGGGGCCAACGTCCTGACTTTC. Its translation: CASSQREVRSGANVLTF.

This clonotype was found many times. The chain combines TRBV29-1 with TRBJ2-1; D is uncertain. The CDR3 is made up of 16 amino acids. Trimming pared 0 bases from V and 5 bases from J, leaving 17 bases between. Germline values: CDR1 SQVTM, CDR2 ANQGSEA. The CDR3: CSVEDLPWNQDNEQFF. The DNA of the CDR3 is TGCAGCGTTGAAGACCTACCGTGGAACCAAGACAATGAGCAGTTCTTC.

V usage is TRBV6-2 or TRBV6-3 and J usage is TRBJ2-7; D perhaps matches TRBD2 (6 bases). The CDR3 is made up of 14 amino acids. CDR1 MNHEY and CDR2 SVGEGT come from the germline V gene. Trimming removed 4 bases from V and 4 bases from J, with 14 bases in between. Here the CDR3 DNA reads TGTGCCAGCAGTTTCTCGGAGGGCCCTTACGAGCAGTACTTC. Translation: CASSFSEGPYEQYF.

The rearrangement links TRBV7-6 to TRBJ2-3; TRBD1 is a possible D gene (5 bases). CDR1 SGHVS and CDR2 FNYEAQ come from the germline V gene. V lost 5 bases, J lost 5 bases, and 17 bases lay in between. The CDR3 length is 15 residues. The CDR3 reads CASSDRARAVDTQYF. The DNA of the CDR3 is TGTGCCAGCAGCGATCGGGCCAGGGCCGTAGATACGCAGTATTTT.

This clonotype was seen a handful of times. The chain recombines TRBV7-8 with TRBJ2-7; unclear D gene. This CDR3 comprises 15 residues. Looked up from germline, CDR1 is SGHVS and CDR2 is FQNEAQ. With 5 bases removed from V and 6 bases from J, the gap between germline ends came to 20 bases. This CDR3 reads CASSPLATYRSEQYF. The CDR3 DNA is TGTGCCAGCAGCCCCTTGGCGACATATAGGAGCGAGCAGTACTTC.

This clonotype has just a few counts. The J gene is TRBJ2-1, the V gene TRBV3-1; TRBD1 agrees at 11 bases. V was clipped by 2 bases and J by 9 bases; unmatched bases: 3. There are 14 residues in the CDR3. Germline CDR1 LGHDT, CDR2 YNNKEL (reference sequence). CDR3 residues: CASSQMGQGGEQFF. For the CDR3, the DNA is TGTGCCAGCAGCCAAATGGGACAGGGGGGTGAGCAGTTCTTC.

The chain is built from TRBV11-2 and TRBJ2-1, with 10 nucleotides matching TRBD2. In germline, CDR1 is SGHAT, CDR2 FQNNGV. The CDR3 sequence is 21 residues long. V gave up 5 bases and J gave up 0 bases; unmatched junction bases: 19. CDR3 residues: CASSTVIPRLAGGSSYNEQFF. As DNA, the CDR3 is TGTGCCAGCAGCACCGTAATCCCGAGACTAGCGGGTGGTAGCTCCTACAATGAGCAGTTCTTC.

This clonotype was picked up a small number of times. The CDR3 DNA reads as TGCAGCGTTGCTAGCGGGACCGGGAGCTCCTACAATGAGCAGTTCTTC. Translating gives CSVASGTGSSYNEQFF. V usage is TRBV29-1 and J usage is TRBJ2-1, with 9 bases matching TRBD2. Germline loops: CDR1 SQVTM, CDR2 ANQGSEA. With V trimmed by 4 bases and J by 0 bases, 7 bases remained unmatched. The CDR3 runs to 16 residues.

V usage is TRBV6-1 and J usage is TRBJ2-4, with 7 nucleotides matching TRBD1. The junction had 11 bases not matched to a gene; V was cut back by 1 base and J by 2 bases. CDR1 and CDR2 (germline): MNHNS, SASEGT. The CDR3 spans 18 residues. CDR3 protein: CASSEGGRDSLSKNIQYF. CDR3 nucleotide sequence: TGTGCCAGCAGTGAAGGGGGTAGGGACAGTCTCTCCAAAAACATTCAGTACTTC.

This clonotype was seen at least ten times. This chain links TRBV29-1 with TRBJ2-2, with a possible D match to TRBD1 (5 bases). Trimming stripped 4 bases from V and 4 bases from J, with 13 bases between. This CDR3 comprises 14 residues. The germline CDR1 and CDR2 sequences are SQVTM and ANQGSEA. The CDR3 loop reads CSVVGQGRTGELFF. CDR3 DNA: TGCAGCGTTGTCGGGCAGGGTCGCACCGGGGAGCTGTTTTTT.

This clonotype was observed many times. J is TRBJ2-2 and V is TRBV24-1; a possible D gene is TRBD1 (5 bases). Between the trimmed V and J ends, which lost 7 bases and 4 bases, there was a span of 12 bases. The germline V gene has CDR1 KGHDR and CDR2 SFDVKD. The CDR3 consists of 14 residues. The CDR3 DNA reads TGTGCCACCAGATCAACAGGAGCCACCGGGGAGCTGTTTTTT. This translates into CATRSTGATGELFF.

This clonotype was seen a handful of times. The rearrangement joins TRBV28 to TRBJ1-1; 10 bases are shared with TRBD1. The CDR3 loop spans 16 amino acids. V lost 0 bases, J lost 4 bases, and 5 bases stayed unmatched. Germline V gene sequence: CDR1 MDHEN, CDR2 SYDVKM. The CDR3 region has the DNA TGTGCCAGCAGTTTATGGGGGACAGGGGCGTTCACTGAAGCTTTCTTT. Translating gives CASSLWGTGAFTEAFF.

This clonotype has only one observation. The chain joins TRBV11-2 to TRBJ2-7; D is undetermined. Germline V gene data show CDR1 as SGHAT and CDR2 as FQNNGV. This CDR3 is built from 17 residues. Trimming stripped 1 base from V and 5 bases from J, with 21 bases between. CDR3 sequence (DNA): TGTGCCAGCAGCTTAGGTCTGGCCCCCAGGACCTTCCACGAGCAGTACTTC. Translation gives CASSLGLAPRTFHEQYF. Variable domain in full (rest from reference TRBV11-2 and TRBJ2-7): EAGVAQSPRYKIIEKRQSVAFWCNPISGHATLYWYQQILGQGPKLLIQFQNNGVVDDSQLPKDRFSAERLKGVDSTLKIQPAKLEDSAVYLCASSLGLAPRTFHEQYFGPGTRLTVT.

The chain recombines TRBV13 with TRBJ2-7, with TRBD1 matching 10 bases. CDR3 length: 15 amino acids. Trimming cost V 7 bases and J 3 bases; bases outside gene matches: 9. Germline CDR1 is PRHDT and CDR2 is FYEKMQ (reference sequence). Written as DNA, the CDR3 is TGTGCCAGCACCCCTTTCCGGGACAGGGGCTACGAGCAGTACTTC. This translates into CASTPFRDRGYEQYF.

This clonotype was seen only a few times. The V gene is TRBV9, the J gene TRBJ1-2; 9 bases map to TRBD1. The CDR3 contains 15 residues. CDR1 is SGDLS and CDR2 is YYNGEE in the germline V gene. With 3 bases clipped from V and 3 bases from J, the junction kept 6 bases outside the gene matches. CDR3 DNA sequence: TGTGCCAGCAGCGCCCGGACAGGGGTGGACTATGGCTACACCTTC. This gives the protein CASSARTGVDYGYTF.

This rearrangement joins TRBV11-3 to TRBJ2-3, with TRBD2 matching over 8 bases. CDR3 length: 16 residues. V shed 5 bases, J shed 2 bases, and the junction held 9 bases outside the gene matches. Germline V gene data show CDR1 as SGHNT and CDR2 as YENEEA. CDR3 protein: CASSEGVAGSTDTQYF. For the CDR3, the DNA is TGTGCCAGCAGCGAGGGAGTAGCGGGGTCCACAGATACGCAGTATTTT.

J is TRBJ2-6 and V is TRBV5-5; TRBD1 matches at 12 bases. Germline V gene lookup returns CDR1 SGHKS and CDR2 YYEKEE (reference sequence). V shed 4 bases and J 3 bases; nucleotides not matched to a gene: 8. The CDR3 has 18 amino acids. CDR3: CASSSPGQGAFGANVLTF. The CDR3 nucleotides read TGTGCCAGCAGCAGCCCGGGACAGGGGGCATTTGGGGCCAACGTCCTGACTTTC.